The entry below gives a single T cell receptor (beta chain) sequence along with its context. Its antigen is unidentified. On sorted subsets, replicate PCRs used 150 to 250 ng DNA, or 31,000 or so T cell genomes. Produced via immunoSEQ multiplex PCR; TCRdb's table is partial and in-frame only. The table records approximately 2.5 million clones, approximately 92% of them present only once. V was trimmed by 4 bases and J by 2 bases, leaving 9 bases between them. Germline V gene data show CDR1 as MNHEY and CDR2 as SVGAGI. CDR3 length: 13 amino acids. The source of the sample is a study of shared clonotypes between healthy human individuals. Each of the donors was a healthy adult who was HIV-negative and had not had a recent acute infection or vaccination. Naive CD45RA+ and memory CD45RA-negative subsets were split from CD4+ cells. The study's findings and limits: Inspection by rarefaction showed sorted-subset sequencing to be incomplete despite large depth.

Sample: naive CD4+ T cells sorted from blood. The subset was: CD45RA+ positively selected. The gene calls are TRBV6-5 and TRBJ2-7; D call uncertain. The sequence was collected from a man aged 18 to 29 in good health. The CDR3: CASSFPATYEQYF. CDR3 DNA sequence: TGTGCCAGCAGTTTCCCGGCCACCTACGAGCAGTACTTC.